The source of this T cell receptor (beta chain) is a study of blood T cells in healthy people across ages. Extraction yielded at least 5 micrograms of total RNA per sample. Whole-study findings and limits: Estimates of diversity drawn from one million T cells were considered underestimates.

A word on this clonotype: Its specificity is unknown.

Through a sample-barcoded 5' primer and a J-beta primer mix, a second PCR was run for roughly 7 to 11 cycles. TCRdb analysed the 5' RACE reads with MiXCR anew, one entry per CDR3 protein. This table has some 370,000 distinct CDR3 sequences, about 49% appearing once. Sequences were obtained from blood. The TCR sequence derives from a man between 60 and 70 years old in good health.

CDR3: CSASMSGGYNEQFF. In DNA, the CDR3 is TGCAGTGCTAGTATGAGCGGGGGTTACAATGAGCAGTTCTTC. The chain uses TRBV20-1 and TRBJ2-1, with 8 nucleotides matching TRBD2. The CDR3 contains 14 residues. The V segment lost 3 bases and the J segment 4 bases; nucleotides outside the gene matches: 5. Germline values: CDR1 DFQATT, CDR2 SNEGSKA (reference sequence).